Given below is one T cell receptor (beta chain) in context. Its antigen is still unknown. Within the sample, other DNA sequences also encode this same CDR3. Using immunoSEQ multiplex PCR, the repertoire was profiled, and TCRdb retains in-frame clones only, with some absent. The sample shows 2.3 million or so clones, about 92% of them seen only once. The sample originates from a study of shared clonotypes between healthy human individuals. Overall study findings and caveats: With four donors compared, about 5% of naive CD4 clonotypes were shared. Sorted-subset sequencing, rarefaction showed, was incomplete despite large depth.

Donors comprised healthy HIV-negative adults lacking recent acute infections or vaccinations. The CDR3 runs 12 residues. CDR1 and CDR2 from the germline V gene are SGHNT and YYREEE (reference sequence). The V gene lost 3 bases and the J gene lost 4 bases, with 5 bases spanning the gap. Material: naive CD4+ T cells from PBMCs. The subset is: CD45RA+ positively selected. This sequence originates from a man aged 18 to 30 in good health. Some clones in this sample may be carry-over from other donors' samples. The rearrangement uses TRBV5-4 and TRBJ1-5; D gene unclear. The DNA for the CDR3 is TGTGCCAGCAGCTCCCCGAATCAGCCCCAGCATTTT. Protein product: CASSSPNQPQHF.